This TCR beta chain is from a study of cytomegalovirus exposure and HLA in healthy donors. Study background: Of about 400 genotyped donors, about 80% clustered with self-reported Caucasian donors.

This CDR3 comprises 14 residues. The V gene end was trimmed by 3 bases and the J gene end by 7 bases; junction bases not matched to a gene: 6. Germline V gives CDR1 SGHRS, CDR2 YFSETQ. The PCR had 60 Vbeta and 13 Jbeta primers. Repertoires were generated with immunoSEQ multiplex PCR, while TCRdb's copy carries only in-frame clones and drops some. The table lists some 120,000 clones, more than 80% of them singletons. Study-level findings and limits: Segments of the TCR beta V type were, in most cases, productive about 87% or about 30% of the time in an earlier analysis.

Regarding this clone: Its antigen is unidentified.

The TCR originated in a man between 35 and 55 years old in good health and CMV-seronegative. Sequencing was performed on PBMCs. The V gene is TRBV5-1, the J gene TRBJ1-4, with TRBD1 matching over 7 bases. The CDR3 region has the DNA TGCGCCAGCAGCTCCTGGACAGGCTCTGAAAAACTGTTTTTT. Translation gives CASSSWTGSEKLFF. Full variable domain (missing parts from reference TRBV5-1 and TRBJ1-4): KAGVTQTPRYLIKTRGQQVTLSCSPISGHRSVSWYQQTPGQGLQFLFEYFSETQRNKGNFPGRFSGRQFSNSRSEMNVSTLELGDSALYLCASSSWTGSEKLFFGSGTQLSVL.